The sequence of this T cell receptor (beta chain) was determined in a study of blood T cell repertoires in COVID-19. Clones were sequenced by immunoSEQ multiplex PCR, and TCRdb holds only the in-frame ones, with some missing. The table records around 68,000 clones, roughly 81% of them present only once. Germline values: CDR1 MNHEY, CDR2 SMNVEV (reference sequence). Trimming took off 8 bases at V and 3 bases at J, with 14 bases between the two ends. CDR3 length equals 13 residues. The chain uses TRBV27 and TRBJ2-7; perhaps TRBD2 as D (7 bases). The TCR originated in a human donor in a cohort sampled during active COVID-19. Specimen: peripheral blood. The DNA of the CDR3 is TGTGCCAGCGCCAGCGGGACAAGCTACGAGCAGTACTTC. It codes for CASASGTSYEQYF.